The clone carrying this TCR beta chain turned up a few times. What it binds is unknown. The source of the sample is a study of T cell repertoires in cytomegalovirus infection. About the research overall: Through public TCR beta signatures, both CMV infection and matching HLA type were indicated. The study's findings and limits: Ex vivo, HLA-C-restricted CMV-specific TCR beta clonotypes prevailed over the rest of the response.

The CDR3 spans 12 residues. V was cut by 5 bases and J by 5 bases, with 9 bases left in between. The germline V gene has CDR1 SGHAT and CDR2 FQNNGV. TCRdb passed the reads through MiXCR, listing each CDR3 protein once. Here the sample spans around 450,000 distinct CDR3 sequences, about 33% being singletons. Input material: PBMCs. The TCR originated in a human donor in good health (CMV status not recorded). Some clones in this sample may be carry-over from other donors' samples. The chain is built from TRBV11-2 and TRBJ2-5, with D possibly TRBD2 on 5 matching bases. The CDR3 region is CASSQSGETQYF. The CDR3 nucleotides read TGTGCCAGCAGCCAAAGCGGCGAGACCCAGTACTTC.